The 10 T cell receptor beta chains listed next were all sequenced from one sample in a study of beta chain features in type 1 diabetes. Every isolated RNA sample was fully reverse transcribed, so sequencing captured expressed TCRB transcripts. Method: immunoSEQ multiplex PCR; TCRdb's copy keeps in-frame clones and lacks some. The sample shows roughly 290,000 clones, under 8.5% of them seen only once. Sequenced material: central memory CD4+ T cells from blood. The source of these receptors is a woman between 18 and 30 years old in good health.

The chain uses TRBV7-2 and TRBJ2-6; a weak D match, TRBD1 (6 bases). V was pared by 4 bases and J by 0 bases, with 16 bases between. Germline values: CDR1 SGHTA, CDR2 FQGNSA. The CDR3 loop spans 18 amino acids. The CDR3 here is CASSSGTPSFSGANVLTF. Written as DNA, the CDR3 is TGTGCCAGCAGCTCCGGGACACCTTCCTTCTCTGGGGCCAACGTCCTGACTTTC.

This clone came up a few times. The J gene is TRBJ2-7, the V gene TRBV18; a weak D match, TRBD2 (6 bases). Germline loops: CDR1 KGHSH, CDR2 LQKENI. V shed 1 base and J shed 5 bases, with 15 bases lying between them. CDR3 length: 15 amino acids. DNA for the CDR3: TGTGCCAGCTCACCACGGCCCAAGCGGGCAGACGAGCAGTACTTC. Encoded protein: CASSPRPKRADEQYF.

The chain carries TRBV11-1 and TRBJ1-6; TRBD1 matches at 9 bases. After removal of 5 bases from V and 8 bases from J, the junction contained 4 bases not matched to a gene. CDR1 and CDR2 from the germline V gene are SGHAT and FQDESV (reference sequence). This CDR3 has 14 amino acids. The CDR3 spells CASSRQGVYSPLHF. In nucleotides, the CDR3 is TGTGCCAGCAGCCGACAGGGGGTTTATTCACCCCTCCACTTT.

The rearrangement joins TRBV7-2 to TRBJ2-3; no clear D gene. The CDR3 consists of 12 residues. Germline V CDR1 and CDR2: SGHTA, FQGNSA. The V and J ends lost 3 bases and 9 bases respectively, with 10 bases between them. The chain's CDR3 is CASSFLDRTQYF. CDR3 nucleotide sequence: TGTGCCAGCAGCTTTTTAGATCGCACGCAGTATTTT.

This clone was found a few times. V is TRBV14 and J is TRBJ2-3; 8 bases map to TRBD1. After removal of 4 bases from V and 0 bases from J, the junction contained 3 bases not matched to a gene. The CDR3 is 15 amino acids. CDR1 SGHDN and CDR2 FVKESK come from the germline V gene. The CDR3 DNA follows: TGTGCCAGCAGCCCCGGGACAGGAAGCACAGATACGCAGTATTTT. Residues: CASSPGTGSTDTQYF.

V gene TRBV19 combines with J gene TRBJ1-5; D unresolved. Germline CDR1 reads LNHDA; CDR2 reads SQIVND (reference sequence). The CDR3 is 13 residues long. Trimming took 7 bases from V and 7 from J, leaving 14 bases between them. CDR3 in DNA: TGTGCCAGTAAGGGTGGTCCGGGGCAGCCCCAGCATTTT. This gives the protein CASKGGPGQPQHF.

This clone has more than one count but fewer than ten. The V call is TRBV7-2, the J call TRBJ1-4; D ambiguous. Germline V lookup: CDR1 SGHTA, CDR2 FQGNSA. CDR3 length: 16 residues. V was clipped by 0 bases and J by 10 bases, with 18 bases between them. Written as DNA, the CDR3 is TGTGCCAGCAGCTTAGCACGCTCACAGACGGGAGGAAAACTGTTTTTT. Protein sequence: CASSLARSQTGGKLFF.

The J gene is TRBJ2-1, the V gene TRBV5-6; D may match TRBD1 or TRBD2 (5 bases each). V lost 5 bases, J lost 6 bases, and 15 bases lay in between. Germline V gene data show CDR1 as SGHDT and CDR2 as YYEEEE. This CDR3 has 14 amino acids. CDR3 protein: CASSPGPLPNEQFF. The CDR3 region has the DNA TGTGCCAGCAGTCCGGGACCACTTCCCAATGAGCAGTTCTTC.

This clone was counted a few times. J is TRBJ2-7 and V is TRBV21-1; the table's D call of TRBD1 was not tested on the DNA. TRBV21-1 is described as a pseudogene. The CDR3 loop spans 13 amino acids. For the CDR3, the DNA is TGTGCCAGGGAAAGGGACAGGGGCCACGAGCAGTACTTC. This sequence encodes CARERDRGHEQYF.

The V call is TRBV14, the J call TRBJ1-2; 8 bases map to TRBD1. This CDR3 has 14 residues. The V gene end was trimmed by 2 bases and the J gene end by 4 bases; junction bases not matched to a gene: 3. Germline lookup yields CDR1 SGHDN and CDR2 FVKESK. The DNA of the CDR3 is TGTGCCAGCAGCCAACAAGGGACAGGCTATGGCTACACCTTC. It codes for CASSQQGTGYGYTF.